The rows below give T cell receptor beta chains drawn from one sample of a study of cytomegalovirus exposure and HLA in healthy donors. Sequenced by immunoSEQ multiplex PCR; TCRdb stores in-frame clones only, minus some. This sample has about 190,000 clones, with about 81% found just once. The sequencing sample was made of PBMCs. These receptors originate from a man in his thirties or forties in good health and CMV-seropositive. The CDR3 runs from the conserved cysteine through the conserved F or W. Fields, in order: J gene, V gene, D gene, CDR3 length, clone size, CDR3 protein. The D gene is left open where the match is weak. For some rows the clone size is stated as once, few or many, or as a class when expanded; others skip it.

TRBJ2-3 | TRBV19 | TRBD2 | 15 | NA | CASTSLAGNTDTQYF
TRBJ2-5 | TRBV9 | TRBD2 | 14 | NA | CASSLRTSAETQYF
TRBJ1-2 | TRBV28 | TRBD1 | 13 | few | CASRAQGAGGYTF
TRBJ1-6 | TRBV4-2 | TRBD1 | 15 | NA | CASSQRRDRHSPLHF
TRBJ1-5 | TRBV7-2 | TRBD1 | 16 | NA | CASSLVGGDSYQPQHF
TRBJ1-6 | TRBV10-3 | NA | 13 | NA | CAIKGPQNSPLHF
TRBJ2-7 | TRBV7-2 | TRBD1 | 15 | NA | CASSPTSGQTYEQYF
TRBJ2-2 | TRBV21-1 | NA | 18 | NA | CASSATSGRPNYTGELFF
TRBJ1-4 | TRBV7-6 | TRBD1 | 15 | few | CASSSRTGSNEKLFF
TRBJ2-6 | TRBV14 | NA | 15 | NA | CASSLRISGANVLTF
TRBJ2-5 | TRBV9 | NA | 15 | once | CASSVAAELRETQYF
TRBJ1-1 | TRBV29-1 | TRBD1 | 15 | NA | CSVVNQGVGNTEAFF
TRBJ1-1 | TRBV10-3 | TRBD1 | 14 | NA | CAISARQGATEAFF
TRBJ2-3 | TRBV19 | NA | 14 | NA | CASRSVGGTDTQYF
TRBJ2-5 | TRBV6-5 | NA | 13 | NA | CASSWDIQETQYF
TRBJ2-1 | TRBV27 | TRBD2 | 16 | NA | CASSLSRLAGEYEQFF
TRBJ1-6 | TRBV27 | NA | 14 | NA | CASSPTTQGSPLHF
TRBJ2-1 | TRBV7-3 | TRBD2 | 14 | NA | CASSAPGGYNEQFF
TRBJ2-1 | TRBV5-8 | TRBD2 | 19 | NA | CASSWATHSIAGGPNEQFF
TRBJ2-5 | TRBV25-1 | TRBD2 | 14 | NA | CASSDPGLSETQYF
TRBJ1-3 | TRBV10-3 | NA | 15 | NA | CAISDTGNSGNTIYF
TRBJ1-1 | TRBV7-2 | TRBD1 | 13 | NA | CASSIDRGAEAFF
TRBJ2-2 | TRBV11-3 | NA | 16 | NA | CASSRDYSGSTGELFF
TRBJ1-2 | TRBV18 | NA | 15 | NA | CASSDAGEISYGYTF
TRBJ1-2 | TRBV4-3 | TRBD1 | 13 | NA | CASSHQGGFGYTF
TRBJ2-1 | TRBV10-1 | TRBD2 | 14 | NA | CAGGCGSSYNEQFF
TRBJ2-7 | TRBV28 | TRBD1 | 17 | once | CASSPPLGQTGSYEQYF
TRBJ2-7 | TRBV9 | TRBD1 | 15 | NA | CASSPRTGGTYEQYF
TRBJ1-1 | TRBV7-9 | NA | 12 | NA | CASSAGNTEAFF
TRBJ2-2 | TRBV7-3 | NA | 12 | few | CASSRDSGELFF
TRBJ2-1 | TRBV4-2 | TRBD2 | 15 | NA | CASSFQRDRNNEQFF
TRBJ2-4 | TRBV11-2 | NA | 14 | few | CASSSRLAKNIQYF
TRBJ1-6 | TRBV11-2 | NA | 19 | NA | CASSLGGRRGSSYNSPLHF
TRBJ2-3 | TRBV4-1 | TRBD1 | 20 | NA | CASSQDPGDREAGYTDTQYF
NA | TRBV7-3 | NA | 13 | NA | CASSFGREYEQYF
TRBJ2-1 | TRBV4-3 | TRBD1 | 16 | NA | CASSQDTGVLYNEQFF
TRBJ1-2 | TRBV5-4 | TRBD1 | 16 | NA | CASSLGGGTGIFGYTF
TRBJ1-4 | TRBV9 | NA | 14 | NA | CASSFSGFREKLFF
TRBJ2-1 | TRBV7-2 | TRBD1 | 15 | few | CASSSQGAGYNEQFF
TRBJ1-6 | TRBV18 | NA | 13 | NA | CASSPGQDSPLHF
TRBJ2-7 | TRBV7-8 | TRBD1 | 15 | few | CASSLTDRGAYEQYF
TRBJ2-1 | TRBV2 | NA | 13 | NA | CASGLYLRNEQFF
TRBJ2-7 | TRBV4-1 | TRBD2 | 15 | NA | CASSPAGGPSYEQYF
TRBJ1-3 | TRBV7-2 | NA | 15 | NA | CASSLGHSSGNTIYF
TRBJ1-3 | TRBV7-3 | NA | 17 | NA | CASSLGFGSGSGNTIYF
TRBJ2-7 | TRBV6-5 | NA | 13 | NA | CASSYSFSDEQYF